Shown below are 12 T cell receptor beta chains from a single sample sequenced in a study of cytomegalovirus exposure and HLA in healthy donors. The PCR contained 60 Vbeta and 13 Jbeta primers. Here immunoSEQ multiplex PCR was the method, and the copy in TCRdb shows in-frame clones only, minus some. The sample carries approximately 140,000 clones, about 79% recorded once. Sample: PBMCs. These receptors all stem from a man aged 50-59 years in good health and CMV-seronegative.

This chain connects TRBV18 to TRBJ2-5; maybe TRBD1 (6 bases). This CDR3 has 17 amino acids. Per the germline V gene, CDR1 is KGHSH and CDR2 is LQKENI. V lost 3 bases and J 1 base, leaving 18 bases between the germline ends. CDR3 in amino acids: CASSPQIISTGQETQYF. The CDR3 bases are TGTGCCAGCTCACCGCAGATAATATCGACAGGCCAAGAGACCCAGTACTTC.

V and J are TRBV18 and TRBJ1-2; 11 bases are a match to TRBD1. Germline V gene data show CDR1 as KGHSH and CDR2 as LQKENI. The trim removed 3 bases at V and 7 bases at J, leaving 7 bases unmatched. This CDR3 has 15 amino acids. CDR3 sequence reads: CASSPTSDRGLGYTF. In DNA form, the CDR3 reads TGTGCCAGCTCACCGACCTCGGACAGGGGGCTTGGCTACACCTTC.

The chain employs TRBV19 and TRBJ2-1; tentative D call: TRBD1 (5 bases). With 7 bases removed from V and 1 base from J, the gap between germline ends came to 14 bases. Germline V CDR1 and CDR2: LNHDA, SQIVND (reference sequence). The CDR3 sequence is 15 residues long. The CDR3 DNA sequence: TGTGCCAGTAAGTCCTCCTCAGGGTCCTACAATGAGCAGTTCTTC. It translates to CASKSSSGSYNEQFF.

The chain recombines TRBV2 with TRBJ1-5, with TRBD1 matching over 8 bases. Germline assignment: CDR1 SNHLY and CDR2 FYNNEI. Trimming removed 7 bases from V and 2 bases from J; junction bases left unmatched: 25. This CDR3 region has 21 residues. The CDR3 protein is CASKLGTGQGGLLARNQPQHF. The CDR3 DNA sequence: TGTGCCAGCAAGCTTGGGACAGGCCAGGGTGGATTGCTTGCTCGCAATCAGCCCCAGCATTTT.

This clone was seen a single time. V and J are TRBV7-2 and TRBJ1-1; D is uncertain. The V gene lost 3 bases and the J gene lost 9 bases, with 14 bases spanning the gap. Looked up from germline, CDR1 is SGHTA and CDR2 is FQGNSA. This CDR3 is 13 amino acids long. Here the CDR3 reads CASSFREQGKAFF. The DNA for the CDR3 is TGTGCCAGCAGCTTCCGGGAACAAGGTAAAGCTTTCTTT.

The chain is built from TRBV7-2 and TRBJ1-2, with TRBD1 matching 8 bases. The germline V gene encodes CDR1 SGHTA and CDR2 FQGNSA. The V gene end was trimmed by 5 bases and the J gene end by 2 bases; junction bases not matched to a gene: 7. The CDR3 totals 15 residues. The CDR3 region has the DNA TGTGCCAGCAGCGCCCTGACAGGGGCAAACTATGGCTACACCTTC. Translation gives CASSALTGANYGYTF.

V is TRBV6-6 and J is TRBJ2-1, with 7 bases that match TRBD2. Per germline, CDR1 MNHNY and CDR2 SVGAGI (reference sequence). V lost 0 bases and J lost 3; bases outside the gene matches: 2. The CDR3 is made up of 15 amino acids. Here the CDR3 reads CASSYSRDYYNEQFF. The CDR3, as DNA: TGTGCCAGCAGTTACTCGAGGGACTACTACAATGAGCAGTTCTTC.

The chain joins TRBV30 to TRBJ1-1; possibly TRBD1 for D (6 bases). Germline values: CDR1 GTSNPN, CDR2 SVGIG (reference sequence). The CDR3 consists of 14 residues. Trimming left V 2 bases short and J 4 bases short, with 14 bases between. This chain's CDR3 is CAWSRGLSITEAFF. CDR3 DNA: TGTGCCTGGAGTAGGGGGTTGAGTATCACTGAAGCTTTCTTT.

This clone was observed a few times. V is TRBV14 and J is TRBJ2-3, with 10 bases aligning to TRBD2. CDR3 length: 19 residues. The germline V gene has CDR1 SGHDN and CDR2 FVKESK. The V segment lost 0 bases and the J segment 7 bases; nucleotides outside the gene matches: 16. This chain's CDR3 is CASSQDLLTSGPPRHTQYF. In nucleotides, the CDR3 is TGTGCCAGCAGCCAAGATCTTCTGACTAGCGGGCCGCCGAGGCATACGCAGTATTTT. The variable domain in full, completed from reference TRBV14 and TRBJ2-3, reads EAGVTQFPSHSVIEKGQTVTLRCDPISGHDNLYWYRRVMGKEIKFLLHFVKESKQDESGMPNNRFLAERTGGTYSTLKVQPAELEDSGVYFCASSQDLLTSGPPRHTQYFGPGTRLTVL.

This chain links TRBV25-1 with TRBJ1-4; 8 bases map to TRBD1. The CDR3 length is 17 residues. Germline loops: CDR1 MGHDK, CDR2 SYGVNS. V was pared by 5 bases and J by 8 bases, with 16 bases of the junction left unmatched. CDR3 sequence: CASSSTYGQGGREKLFF. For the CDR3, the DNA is TGTGCCAGCAGTTCCACATACGGACAGGGCGGTAGGGAAAAACTGTTTTTT.

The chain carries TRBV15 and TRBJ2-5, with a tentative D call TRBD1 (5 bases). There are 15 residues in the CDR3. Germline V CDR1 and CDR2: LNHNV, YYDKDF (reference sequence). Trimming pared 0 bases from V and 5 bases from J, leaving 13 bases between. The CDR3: CATSREPKGVETQYF. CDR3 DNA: TGTGCCACCAGCAGAGAACCAAAAGGGGTGGAGACCCAGTACTTC. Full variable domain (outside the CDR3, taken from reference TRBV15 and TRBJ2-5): DAMVIQNPRYQVTQFGKPVTLSCSQTLNHNVMYWYQQKSSQAPKLLFHYYDKDFNNEADTPDNFQSRRPNTSFCFLDIRSPGLGDTAMYLCATSREPKGVETQYFGPGTRLLVL.

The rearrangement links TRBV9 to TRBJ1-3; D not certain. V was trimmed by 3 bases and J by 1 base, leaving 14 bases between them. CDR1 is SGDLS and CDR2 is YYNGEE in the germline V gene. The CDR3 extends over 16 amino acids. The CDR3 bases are TGTGCCAGCAGCGGGCACAGCCGCCAGTCTGGAAACACCATATATTTT. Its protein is CASSGHSRQSGNTIYF.